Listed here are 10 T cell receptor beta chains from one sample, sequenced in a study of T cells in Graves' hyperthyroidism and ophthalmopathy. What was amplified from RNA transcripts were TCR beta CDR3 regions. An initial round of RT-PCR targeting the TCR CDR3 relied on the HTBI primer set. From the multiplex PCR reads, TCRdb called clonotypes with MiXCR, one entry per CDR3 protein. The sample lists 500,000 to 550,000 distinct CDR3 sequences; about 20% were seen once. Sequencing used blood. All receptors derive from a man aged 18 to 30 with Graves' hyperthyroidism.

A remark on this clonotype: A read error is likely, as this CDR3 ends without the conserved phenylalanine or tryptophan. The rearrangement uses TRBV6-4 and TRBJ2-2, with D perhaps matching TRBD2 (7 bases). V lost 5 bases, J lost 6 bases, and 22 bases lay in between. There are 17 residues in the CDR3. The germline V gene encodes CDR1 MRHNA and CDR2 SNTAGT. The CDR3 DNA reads TGTGCCAGCAGTCACACAAGAAGGGGGGGTCTAGCCGGGGAGCTGTTTCTT. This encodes CASSHTRRGGLAGELFL.

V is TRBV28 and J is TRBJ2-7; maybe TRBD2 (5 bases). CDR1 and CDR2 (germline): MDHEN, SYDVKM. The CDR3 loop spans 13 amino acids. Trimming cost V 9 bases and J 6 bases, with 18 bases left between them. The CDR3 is CASRRTGISEQYF. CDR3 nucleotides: TGTGCCAGTAGAAGGACCGGGATCTCCGAGCAGTACTTC.

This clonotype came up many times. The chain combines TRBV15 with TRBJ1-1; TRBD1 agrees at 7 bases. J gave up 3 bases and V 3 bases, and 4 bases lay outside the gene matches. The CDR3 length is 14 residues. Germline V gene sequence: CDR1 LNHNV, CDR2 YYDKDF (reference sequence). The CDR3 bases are TGTGCCACCAGCAGGGGACAGAGAGACACTGAAGCTTTCTTT. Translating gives CATSRGQRDTEAFF. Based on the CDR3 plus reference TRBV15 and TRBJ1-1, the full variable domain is DAMVIQNPRYQVTQFGKPVTLSCSQTLNHNVMYWYQQKSSQAPKLLFHYYDKDFNNEADTPDNFQSRRPNTSFCFLDIRSPGLGDTAMYLCATSRGQRDTEAFFGQGTRLTVV.

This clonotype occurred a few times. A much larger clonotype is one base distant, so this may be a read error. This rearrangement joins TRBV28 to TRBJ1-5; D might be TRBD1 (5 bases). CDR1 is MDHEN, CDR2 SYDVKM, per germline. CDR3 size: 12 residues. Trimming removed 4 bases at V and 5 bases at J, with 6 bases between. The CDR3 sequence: CASSSGYQPQHF. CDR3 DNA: TGTGCCAGCAGTTCAGGGTATCAGCCCCAGCATTTT. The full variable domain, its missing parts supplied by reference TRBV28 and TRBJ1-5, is DVKVTQSSRYLVKRTGEKVFLECVQDMDHENMFWYRQDPGLGLRLIYFSYDVKMKEKGDIPEGYSVSREKKERFSLILESASTNQTSMYLCASSSGYQPQHFGDGTRLSIL.

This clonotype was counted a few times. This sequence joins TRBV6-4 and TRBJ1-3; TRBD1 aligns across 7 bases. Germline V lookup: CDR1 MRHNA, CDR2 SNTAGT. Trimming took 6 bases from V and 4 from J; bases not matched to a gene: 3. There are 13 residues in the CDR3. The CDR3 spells CASSGTAGNTIYF. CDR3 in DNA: TGTGCCAGCAGCGGGACAGCAGGAAACACCATATATTTT.

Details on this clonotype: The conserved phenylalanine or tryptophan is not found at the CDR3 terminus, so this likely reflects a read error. The CDR3 here is CASSLAGTGAFL. CDR3 bases: TGTGCCAGCAGTTTAGCCGGGACCGGGGCTTTCCTT. The chain joins TRBV12-3 or TRBV12-4 to TRBJ1-1; a possible D gene is TRBD1 (5 bases). CDR3 length: 12 amino acids. Trimming shortened V by 0 bases and J by 11 bases, and 10 bases separated the two germline ends.

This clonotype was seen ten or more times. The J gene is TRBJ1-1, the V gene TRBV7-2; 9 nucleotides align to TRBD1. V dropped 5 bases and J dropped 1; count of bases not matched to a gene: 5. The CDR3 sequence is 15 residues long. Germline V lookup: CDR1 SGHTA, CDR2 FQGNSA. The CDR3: CASSRGQGTNTEAFF. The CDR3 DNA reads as TGTGCCAGCAGCCGGGGACAGGGTACGAACACTGAAGCTTTCTTT.

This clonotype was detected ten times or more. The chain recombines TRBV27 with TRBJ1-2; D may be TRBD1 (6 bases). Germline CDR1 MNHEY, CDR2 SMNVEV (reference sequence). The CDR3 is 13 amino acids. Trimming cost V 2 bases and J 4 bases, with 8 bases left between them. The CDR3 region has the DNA TGTGCCAGCAGTTTACAGGGGCTCTATGGCTACACCTTC. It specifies CASSLQGLYGYTF.

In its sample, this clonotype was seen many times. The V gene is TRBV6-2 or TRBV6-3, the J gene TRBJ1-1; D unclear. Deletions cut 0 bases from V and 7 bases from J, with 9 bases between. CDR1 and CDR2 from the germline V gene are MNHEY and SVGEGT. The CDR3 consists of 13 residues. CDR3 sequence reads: CASSYSIYGEAFF. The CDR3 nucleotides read TGTGCCAGCAGTTACTCGATATATGGTGAAGCTTTCTTT.

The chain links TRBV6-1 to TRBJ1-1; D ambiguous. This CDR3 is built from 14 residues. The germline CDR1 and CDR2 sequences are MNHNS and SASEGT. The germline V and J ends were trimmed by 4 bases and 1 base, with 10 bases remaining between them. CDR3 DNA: TGTGCCAGCAGTGGACACCAATGGAACACTGAAGCTTTCTTT. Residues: CASSGHQWNTEAFF.